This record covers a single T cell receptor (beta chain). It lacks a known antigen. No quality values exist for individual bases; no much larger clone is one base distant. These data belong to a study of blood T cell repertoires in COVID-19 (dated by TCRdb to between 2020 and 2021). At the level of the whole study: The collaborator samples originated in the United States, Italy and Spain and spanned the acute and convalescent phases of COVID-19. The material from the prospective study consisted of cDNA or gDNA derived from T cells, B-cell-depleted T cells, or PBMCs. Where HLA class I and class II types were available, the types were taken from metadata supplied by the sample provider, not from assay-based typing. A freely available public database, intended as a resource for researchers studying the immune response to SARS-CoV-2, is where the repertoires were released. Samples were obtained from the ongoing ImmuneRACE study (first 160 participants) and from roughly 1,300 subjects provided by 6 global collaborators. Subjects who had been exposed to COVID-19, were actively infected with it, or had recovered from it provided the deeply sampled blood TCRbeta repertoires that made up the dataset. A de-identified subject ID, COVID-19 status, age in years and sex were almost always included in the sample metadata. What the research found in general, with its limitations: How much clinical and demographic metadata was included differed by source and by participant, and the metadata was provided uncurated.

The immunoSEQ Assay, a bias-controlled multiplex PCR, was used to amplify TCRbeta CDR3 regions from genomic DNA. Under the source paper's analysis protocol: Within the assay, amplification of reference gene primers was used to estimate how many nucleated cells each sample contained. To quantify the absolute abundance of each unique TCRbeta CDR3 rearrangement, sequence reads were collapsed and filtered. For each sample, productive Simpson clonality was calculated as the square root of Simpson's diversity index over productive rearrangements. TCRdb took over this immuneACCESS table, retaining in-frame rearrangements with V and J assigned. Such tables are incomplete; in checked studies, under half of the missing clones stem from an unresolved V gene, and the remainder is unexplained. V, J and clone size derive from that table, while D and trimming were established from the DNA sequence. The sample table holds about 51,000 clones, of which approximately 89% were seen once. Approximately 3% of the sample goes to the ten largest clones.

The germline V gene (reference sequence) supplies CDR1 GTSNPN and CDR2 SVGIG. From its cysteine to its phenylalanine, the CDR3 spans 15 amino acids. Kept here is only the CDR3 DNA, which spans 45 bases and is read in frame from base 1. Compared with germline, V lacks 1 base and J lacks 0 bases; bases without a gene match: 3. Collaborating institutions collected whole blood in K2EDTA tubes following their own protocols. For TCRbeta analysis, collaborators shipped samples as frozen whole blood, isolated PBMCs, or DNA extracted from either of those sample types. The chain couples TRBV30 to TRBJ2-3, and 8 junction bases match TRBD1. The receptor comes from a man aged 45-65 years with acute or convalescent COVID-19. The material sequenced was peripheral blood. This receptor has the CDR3 CAWSERTGSTDTQYF. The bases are TGTGCCTGGAGTGAGAGGACAGGGAGCACAGATACGCAGTATTTT.